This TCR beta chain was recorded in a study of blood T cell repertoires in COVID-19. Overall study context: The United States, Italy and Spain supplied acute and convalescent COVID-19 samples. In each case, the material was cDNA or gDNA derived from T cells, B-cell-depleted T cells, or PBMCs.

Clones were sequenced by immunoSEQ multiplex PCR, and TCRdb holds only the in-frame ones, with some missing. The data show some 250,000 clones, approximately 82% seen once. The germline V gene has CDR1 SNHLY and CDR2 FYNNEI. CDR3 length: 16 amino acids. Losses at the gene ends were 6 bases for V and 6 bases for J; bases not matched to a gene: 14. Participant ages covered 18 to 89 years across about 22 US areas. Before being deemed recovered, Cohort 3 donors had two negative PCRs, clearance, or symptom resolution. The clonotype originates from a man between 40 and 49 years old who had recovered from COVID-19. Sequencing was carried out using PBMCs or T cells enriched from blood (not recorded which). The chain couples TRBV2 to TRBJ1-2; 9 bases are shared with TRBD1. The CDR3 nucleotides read TGTGCCAGCAGGGGAGGGTTGAGACAGGGGGTCAATGGCTACACCTTC. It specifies CASRGGLRQGVNGYTF.